A single sample is the source of the 20 T cell receptor beta chains below, sequenced in a study of blood T cell repertoires in COVID-19. Method: immunoSEQ multiplex PCR; TCRdb's copy keeps in-frame clones and lacks some. The repertoire holds approximately 160,000 clones, with about 85% as singletons. Sequencing used peripheral blood. These TCRs come from a man in his 70s who had recovered from COVID-19.

This chain uses TRBV7-9 with TRBJ1-4; 11 bases are shared with TRBD1. Germline CDR1 reads SEHNR; CDR2 reads FQNEAQ (reference sequence). This CDR3 contains 16 residues. The J segment lost 5 bases and the V segment lost 5 bases, leaving 7 bases of the junction unmatched. The CDR3 DNA is TGTGCCAGCAGCCCGTCCGGACAGGGGGCCAATGAAAAACTGTTTTTT. Its translation is CASSPSGQGANEKLFF.

The chain has TRBV5-1 and TRBJ2-1; the match to TRBD2 covers 8 bases. Germline V gene data show CDR1 as SGHRS and CDR2 as YFSETQ. The CDR3 has 15 residues. V dropped 0 bases and J dropped 8; count of bases not matched to a gene: 7. Here the CDR3 DNA reads TGCGCCAGCAGCTTGGCCGGCGGGAGGTACGATGAGCAGTTCTTC. It codes for CASSLAGGRYDEQFF.

The rearrangement links TRBV5-4 to TRBJ2-2; D is perhaps TRBD1 (5 bases). V was trimmed by 3 bases and J by 4 bases, leaving 10 bases between them. Germline values: CDR1 SGHNT, CDR2 YYREEE (reference sequence). The CDR3 totals 14 residues. CDR3 region: CASSYQGSTGELFF. Here the CDR3 DNA reads TGTGCCAGCAGCTACCAGGGAAGCACCGGGGAGCTGTTTTTT. The full variable domain, completed using reference TRBV5-4 and TRBJ2-2, is ETGVTQSPTHLIKTRGQQVTLRCSSQSGHNTVSWYQQALGQGPQFIFQYYREEENGRGNFPPRFSGLQFPNYSSELNVNALELDDSALYLCASSYQGSTGELFFGEGSRLTVL.

The genes are TRBV28 and TRBJ2-7, with 9 bases that match TRBD1. The ends lost 4 bases at V and 0 bases at J; junction bases unmatched: 7. Germline V gene data show CDR1 as MDHEN and CDR2 as SYDVKM. CDR3 length equals 16 residues. The CDR3 DNA reads TGTGCCAGCAGTTCGTCCGGGACAGGGCCCTCCTACGAGCAGTACTTC. Translated, it gives CASSSSGTGPSYEQYF.

The chain carries TRBV5-5 and TRBJ1-3; D might be TRBD1 (5 bases). The germline V and J ends were trimmed by 1 base and 4 bases, with 9 bases remaining between them. This CDR3 has 14 amino acids. Germline V gives CDR1 SGHKS, CDR2 YYEKEE (reference sequence). The CDR3 here is CASSLPNRGNTIYF. The CDR3 region has the DNA TGTGCCAGCAGCTTGCCGAACAGGGGAAACACCATATATTTT.

The gene calls are TRBV2 and TRBJ1-2; 8 nucleotides agree with TRBD1. This CDR3 has 14 amino acids. Germline CDR1 and CDR2: SNHLY and FYNNEI. The ends lost 6 bases at V and 1 base at J; junction bases unmatched: 4. The CDR3 coding sequence is TGTGCCAGCAGAACGGGACAGGATAACTATGGCTACACCTTC. Protein: CASRTGQDNYGYTF.

The V gene is TRBV3-1 (or the pseudogene TRBV3-2), the J gene TRBJ2-1; D gene uncertain. Germline V CDR1 and CDR2: LGHDT, YNNKEL (reference sequence). The CDR3 contains 13 residues. The V and J ends lost 1 base and 8 bases respectively, with 9 bases between them. The CDR3 sequence is CASSQGLADEQFF. CDR3 in DNA: TGTGCCAGCAGCCAAGGTCTGGCGGATGAGCAGTTCTTC.

The chain joins TRBV5-4 to TRBJ1-1; D is uncertain. The CDR3 consists of 14 residues. Germline CDR1 reads SGHNT; CDR2 reads YYREEE (reference sequence). The V end lost 6 bases, the J end lost 0 bases, and 12 bases lay between the germline ends. The DNA for the CDR3 is TGTGCCAGCACCTTCAACCCTATGAACACTGAAGCTTTCTTT. The encoded protein is CASTFNPMNTEAFF.

This clone has ten or more counts. J is TRBJ2-1 and V is TRBV5-6; D remains unclear. Trimming cost V 3 bases and J 10 bases, with 8 bases left between them. Germline lookup yields CDR1 SGHDT and CDR2 YYEEEE. The CDR3 sequence is 11 residues long. Here the CDR3 reads CASSSRREQFF. The CDR3 nucleotides read TGTGCCAGCAGCTCACGGCGGGAGCAGTTCTTC.

There are a few counts of this clone. This sequence joins TRBV14 and TRBJ1-2; D is uncertain. The CDR3 has 15 residues. V was clipped by 0 bases and J by 6 bases, with 14 bases between them. Germline values: CDR1 SGHDN, CDR2 FVKESK. CDR3 DNA sequence: TGTGCCAGCAGCCAAGAGGTATCGGTGTCCCATGGCTACACCTTC. It codes for CASSQEVSVSHGYTF.

The CDR3 region is CASSPMWPPGADEKLFF. CDR3 in DNA: TGCGCCAGCAGCCCTATGTGGCCCCCAGGGGCTGATGAAAAACTGTTTTTT. The chain recombines TRBV4-3 with TRBJ1-4; D possibly corresponds to TRBD1 (6 bases). Germline V gives CDR1 LGHNA, CDR2 YSLEER. CDR3 length: 17 residues. V lost 4 bases and J 6 bases, leaving 21 bases between the germline ends.

This chain joins TRBV5-4 and TRBJ1-2; no firm D call. The germline V gene has CDR1 SGHNT and CDR2 YYREEE (reference sequence). The V end lost 7 bases, the J end lost 3 bases, and 16 bases lay between the germline ends. This CDR3 has 14 amino acids. The CDR3 DNA follows: TGTGCCAGCGCGGCGGGCGGTTTTGACTATGGCTACACCTTC. Its translation is CASAAGGFDYGYTF.

The chain employs TRBV7-2 and TRBJ2-7; 9 bases are a match to TRBD2. CDR1 SGHTA and CDR2 FQGNSA come from the germline V gene. V shed 5 bases and J 6 bases; nucleotides not matched to a gene: 11. The length of the CDR3 is 15 residues. CDR3 bases: TGTGCCAGCAGCCCCAGTCGCGGGAGGGCCTCCGAGCAGTACTTC. It is translated as CASSPSRGRASEQYF.

The rearrangement links TRBV15 to TRBJ2-3, with 7 bases identical to TRBD1. Per the germline V gene, CDR1 is LNHNV and CDR2 is YYDKDF (reference sequence). Unmatched junction bases numbered 8, after V lost 5 bases and J lost 6 bases. The CDR3 covers 14 residues. CDR3 sequence (DNA): TGTGCCACCAGCGCCCAGGGGGACGGTGATACGCAGTATTTT. Protein sequence: CATSAQGDGDTQYF.

The genes are TRBV5-4 and TRBJ2-7; tentatively, D is TRBD1 (6 bases). CDR1 and CDR2 (germline): SGHNT, YYREEE (reference sequence). This CDR3 has 13 amino acids. V dropped 3 bases and J dropped 5 bases, with 12 bases sitting between them. CDR3 residues: CASSWAAGDEQYF. Here the CDR3 DNA reads TGTGCCAGCAGCTGGGCCGCAGGGGACGAGCAGTACTTC.

J is TRBJ1-5 and V is TRBV9; TRBD1 aligns across 9 bases. CDR3 length equals 15 residues. V trimming: 2 bases; J trimming: 6 bases; junction bases outside the gene matches: 6. Germline V gene data show CDR1 as SGDLS and CDR2 as YYNGEE. The chain's CDR3 is CASSVGQGIGQPQHF. The CDR3 DNA sequence: TGTGCCAGCAGCGTTGGACAGGGGATAGGTCAGCCCCAGCATTTT. The full variable domain, with the rest looked up from reference TRBV9 and TRBJ1-5, is DSGVTQTPKHLITATGQRVTLRCSPRSGDLSVYWYQQSLDQGLQFLIQYYNGEERAKGNILERFSAQQFPDLHSELNLSSLELGDSALYFCASSVGQGIGQPQHFGDGTRLSIL.

This sequence joins TRBV3-1 (or the pseudogene TRBV3-2) and TRBJ2-7, with 12 bases matching TRBD2. The CDR3 runs 15 residues. The V gene end was trimmed by 3 bases and the J gene end by 7 bases; junction bases not matched to a gene: 7. CDR1 is LGHDT and CDR2 is YNNKEL in the germline V gene (reference sequence). This CDR3 reads CASSQTSGSGGEQYF. Written as DNA, the CDR3 is TGTGCCAGCAGCCAGACTAGCGGGAGCGGGGGGGAGCAGTACTTC.

The chain combines TRBV4-3 with TRBJ2-1; D remains unclear. The germline V gene encodes CDR1 LGHNA and CDR2 YSLEER. The CDR3 contains 14 residues. V dropped 0 bases and J dropped 12 bases, with 15 bases sitting between them. Here the CDR3 reads CASSQDLNPIRQFF. DNA for the CDR3: TGCGCCAGCAGCCAAGATTTGAACCCTATAAGGCAGTTCTTC.

CDR3 amino acids: CASSQTTSGRAHEQYF. The DNA for the CDR3 is TGTGCCAGCAGCCAGACGACTAGCGGGAGGGCCCACGAGCAGTACTTC. J is TRBJ2-7 and V is TRBV3-1 (or the pseudogene TRBV3-2); TRBD2 agrees at 14 bases. The ends lost 3 bases at V and 5 bases at J; junction bases unmatched: 6. Germline V lookup: CDR1 LGHDT, CDR2 YNNKEL (reference sequence). There are 16 residues in the CDR3.

This sequence joins TRBV18 and TRBJ2-4; D not certain. V was shortened by 3 bases and J by 9 bases, with 6 bases between the two germline ends. CDR1 is KGHSH and CDR2 is LQKENI in the germline V gene. The CDR3 spans 11 residues. CDR3 protein: CASSPSGIQYF. The CDR3 region has the DNA TGTGCCAGCTCACCCTCGGGCATTCAGTACTTC.